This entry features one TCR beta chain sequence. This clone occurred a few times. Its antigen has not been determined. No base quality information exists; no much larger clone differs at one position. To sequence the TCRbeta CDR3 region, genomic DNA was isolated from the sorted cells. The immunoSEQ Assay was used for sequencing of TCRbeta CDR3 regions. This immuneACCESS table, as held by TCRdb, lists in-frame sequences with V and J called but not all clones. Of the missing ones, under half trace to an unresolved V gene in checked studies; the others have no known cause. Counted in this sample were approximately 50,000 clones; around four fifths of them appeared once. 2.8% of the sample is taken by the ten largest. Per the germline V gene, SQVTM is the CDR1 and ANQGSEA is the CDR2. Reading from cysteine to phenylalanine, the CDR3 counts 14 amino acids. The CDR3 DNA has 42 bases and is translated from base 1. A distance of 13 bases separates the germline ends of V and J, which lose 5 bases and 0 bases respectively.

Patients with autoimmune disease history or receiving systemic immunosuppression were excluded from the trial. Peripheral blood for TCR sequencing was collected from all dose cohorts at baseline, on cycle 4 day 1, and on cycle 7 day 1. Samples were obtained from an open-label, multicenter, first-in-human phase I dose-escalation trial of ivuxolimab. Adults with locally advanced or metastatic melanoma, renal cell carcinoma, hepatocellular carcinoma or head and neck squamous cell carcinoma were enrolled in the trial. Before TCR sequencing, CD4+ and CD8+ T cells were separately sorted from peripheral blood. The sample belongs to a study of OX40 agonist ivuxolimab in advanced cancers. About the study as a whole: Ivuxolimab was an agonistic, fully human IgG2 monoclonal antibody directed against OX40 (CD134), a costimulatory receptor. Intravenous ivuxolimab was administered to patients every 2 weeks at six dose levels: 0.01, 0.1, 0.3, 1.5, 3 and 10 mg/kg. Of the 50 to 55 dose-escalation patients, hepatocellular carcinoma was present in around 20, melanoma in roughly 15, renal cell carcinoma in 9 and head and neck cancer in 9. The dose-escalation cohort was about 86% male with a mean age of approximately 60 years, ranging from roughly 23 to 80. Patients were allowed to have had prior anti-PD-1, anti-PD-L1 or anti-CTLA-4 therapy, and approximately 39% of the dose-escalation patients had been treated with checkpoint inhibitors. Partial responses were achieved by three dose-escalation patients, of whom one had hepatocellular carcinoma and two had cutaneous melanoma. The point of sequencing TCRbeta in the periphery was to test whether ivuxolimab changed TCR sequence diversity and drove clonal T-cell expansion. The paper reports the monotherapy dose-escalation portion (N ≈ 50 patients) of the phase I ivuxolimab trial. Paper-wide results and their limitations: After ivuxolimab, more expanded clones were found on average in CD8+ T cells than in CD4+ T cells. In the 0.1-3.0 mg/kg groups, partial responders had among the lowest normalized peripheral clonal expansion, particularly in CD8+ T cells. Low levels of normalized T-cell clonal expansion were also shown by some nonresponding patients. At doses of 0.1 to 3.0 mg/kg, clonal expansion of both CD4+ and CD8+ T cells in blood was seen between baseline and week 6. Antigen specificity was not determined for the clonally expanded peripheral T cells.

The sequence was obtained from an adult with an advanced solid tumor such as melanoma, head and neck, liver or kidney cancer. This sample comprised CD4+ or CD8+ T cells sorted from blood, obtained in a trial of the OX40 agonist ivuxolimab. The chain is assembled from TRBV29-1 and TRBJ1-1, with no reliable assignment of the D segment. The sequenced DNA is TGCAGCGTTTTATACGGGATTATGAACACTGAAGCTTTCTTT. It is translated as CSVLYGIMNTEAFF.